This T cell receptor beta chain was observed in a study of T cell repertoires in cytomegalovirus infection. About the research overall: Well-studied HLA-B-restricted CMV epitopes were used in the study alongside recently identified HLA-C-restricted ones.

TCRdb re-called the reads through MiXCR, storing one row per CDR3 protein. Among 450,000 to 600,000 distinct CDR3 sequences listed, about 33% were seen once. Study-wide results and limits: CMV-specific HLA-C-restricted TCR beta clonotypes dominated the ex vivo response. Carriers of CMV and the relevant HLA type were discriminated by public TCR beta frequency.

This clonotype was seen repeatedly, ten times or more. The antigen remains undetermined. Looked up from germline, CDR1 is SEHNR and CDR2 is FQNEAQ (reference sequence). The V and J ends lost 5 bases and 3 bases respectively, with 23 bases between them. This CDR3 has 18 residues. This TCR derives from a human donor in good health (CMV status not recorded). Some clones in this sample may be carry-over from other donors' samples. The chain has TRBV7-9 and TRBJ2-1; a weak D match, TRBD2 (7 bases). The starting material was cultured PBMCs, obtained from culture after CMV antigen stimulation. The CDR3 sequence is CASSLVGKREQGYNEQFF. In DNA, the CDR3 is TGTGCCAGCAGCCTCGTGGGGAAGCGGGAACAGGGCTACAATGAGCAGTTCTTC.